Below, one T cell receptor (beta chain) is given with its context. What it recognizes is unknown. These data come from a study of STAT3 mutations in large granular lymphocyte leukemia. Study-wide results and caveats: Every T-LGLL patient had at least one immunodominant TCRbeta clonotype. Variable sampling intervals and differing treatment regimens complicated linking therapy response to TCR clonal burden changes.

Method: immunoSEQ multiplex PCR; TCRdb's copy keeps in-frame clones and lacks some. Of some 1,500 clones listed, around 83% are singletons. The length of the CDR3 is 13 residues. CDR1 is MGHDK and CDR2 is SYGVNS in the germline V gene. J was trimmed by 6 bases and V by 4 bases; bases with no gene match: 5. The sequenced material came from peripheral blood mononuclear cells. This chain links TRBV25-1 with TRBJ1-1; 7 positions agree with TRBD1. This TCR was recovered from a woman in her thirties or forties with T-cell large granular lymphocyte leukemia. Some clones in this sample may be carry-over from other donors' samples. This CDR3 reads CASSGVTGAEAFF. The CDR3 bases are TGTGCCAGCAGTGGGGTAACAGGGGCTGAAGCTTTCTTT.